These 15 T cell receptor beta chains were sequenced from one sample in a study of T cell responses to AZD1222 COVID-19 vaccine. Libraries were prepared by immunoSEQ multiplex PCR; TCRdb keeps only in-frame clonotypes and omits some of them. The sample includes around 180,000 clones, 90% to 95% of them seen just once. Here the sequenced sample was peripheral blood, taken 28 days after the second AZD1222 dose. The receptors here all came from an adult who received the AZD1222 COVID-19 vaccine.

This chain uses TRBV7-3 with TRBJ2-3; 8 bases match TRBD2. The V segment lost 3 bases and the J segment 8 bases; nucleotides outside the gene matches: 7. This CDR3 contains 14 residues. In germline, CDR1 is SGHTA, CDR2 FQGTGA. This CDR3 reads CASSLSAGVATQYF. As DNA, the CDR3 is TGTGCCAGCAGCTTGTCAGCGGGAGTCGCTACGCAGTATTTT.

Regarding this clone: Other DNA sequences of this sample code for an identical CDR3. This sequence joins TRBV30 and TRBJ1-1; D might be TRBD1 (5 bases). The CDR3 spans 13 residues. Trimming pared 0 bases from V and 1 base from J, leaving 6 bases between. Germline V CDR1 and CDR2: GTSNPN, SVGIG (reference sequence). The CDR3 coding sequence is TGTGCCTGGAGTGTGGGGGGGAACACTGAAGCTTTCTTT. Its translation: CAWSVGGNTEAFF.

This clone appeared once. V is TRBV4-3 and J is TRBJ2-2; D uncertain. Trimming took 4 bases from V and 4 from J, leaving 13 bases between them. CDR1 is LGHNA and CDR2 is YSLEER in the germline V gene. The CDR3 is made up of 15 amino acids. CDR3 DNA: TGCGCCAGCAGCCCTCCAAGCGTCGGCACCGGGGAGCTGTTTTTT. Protein product: CASSPPSVGTGELFF.

V is TRBV6-5 and J is TRBJ1-5, with D maybe TRBD1 (5 bases). From germline, CDR1 is MNHEY and CDR2 SVGAGI. The CDR3 length is 13 residues. The ends were cut back, 11 bases at V and 4 bases at J, with 15 bases in the middle. CDR3 sequence (DNA): TGTGCCGGAAATCGGGACGGGAATCAGCCCCAGCATTTT. Translation: CAGNRDGNQPQHF.

The chain is built from TRBV21-1 and TRBJ2-4; the DNA was not used to check the table's D call, TRBD2. TRBV21-1 is labeled a pseudogene. CDR3 length: 13 amino acids. This CDR3 reads CASSKRRENIQYF. The CDR3 DNA follows: TGTGCCAGCAGCAAAAGGCGGGAAAACATTCAGTACTTC.

The chain employs TRBV11-2 and TRBJ1-1, with 7 bases that match TRBD1. The V gene end was trimmed by 2 bases and the J gene end by 6 bases; junction bases not matched to a gene: 9. The CDR3 covers 15 residues. Germline V gene lookup returns CDR1 SGHAT and CDR2 FQNNGV. The CDR3 nucleotides read TGTGCCAGCAGCTTAAGGTTAGGGGGCATGTCTGAAGCTTTCTTT. It is translated as CASSLRLGGMSEAFF. Together with reference TRBV11-2 and TRBJ1-1, the CDR3 gives the full variable domain: EAGVAQSPRYKIIEKRQSVAFWCNPISGHATLYWYQQILGQGPKLLIQFQNNGVVDDSQLPKDRFSAERLKGVDSTLKIQPAKLEDSAVYLCASSLRLGGMSEAFFGQGTRLTVV.

This clone was recorded a few times. The chain carries TRBV19 and TRBJ1-1; TRBD1 might be the D (6 bases). This CDR3 is built from 16 residues. Germline CDR1 LNHDA, CDR2 SQIVND (reference sequence). The V and J ends lost 4 bases and 1 base respectively, with 16 bases between them. As DNA, the CDR3 is TGTGCCAGTAGTAGGACACGGAGAGGGGGGAACACTGAAGCTTTCTTT. Amino acids: CASSRTRRGGNTEAFF.

This chain links TRBV7-8 with TRBJ1-2; 9 bases fit TRBD1. There are 19 residues in the CDR3. V lost 1 base to trimming and J lost 6 bases; unmatched junction nucleotides: 18. Germline V lookup: CDR1 SGHVS, CDR2 FQNEAQ. As DNA, the CDR3 is TGTGCCAGCAGCTTAGATGGGATGGGGACAGGGTCGGGGGCCGATGGCTACACCTTC. Amino acid sequence: CASSLDGMGTGSGADGYTF.

The V and J genes are TRBV28 and TRBJ2-2, with D perhaps matching TRBD2 (5 bases). The V gene's germline CDR1 is MDHEN and CDR2 SYDVKM. The V gene lost 6 bases and the J gene lost 1 base, with 6 bases spanning the gap. The CDR3 consists of 13 residues. CDR3 amino acids: CASRGVNTGELFF. DNA for the CDR3: TGTGCCAGCAGGGGAGTGAACACCGGGGAGCTGTTTTTT.

The V and J genes are TRBV12-5 and TRBJ2-7, with a possible D match to TRBD2 (6 bases). There are 14 residues in the CDR3. Trimming left V 3 bases short and J 5 bases short, with 14 bases between. Germline CDR1 reads LGHNT; CDR2 reads FRNRAP. The CDR3 protein is CASGFSGGRNEQYF. CDR3 DNA: TGTGCTAGTGGTTTTAGTGGAGGGAGAAACGAGCAGTACTTC.

As concerns this clone: The sample contains more than one DNA sequence encoding this CDR3. The genes are TRBV11-3 and TRBJ1-1, with 8 bases aligning to TRBD1. Per germline, CDR1 SGHNT and CDR2 YENEEA. The CDR3 runs 14 residues. The ends lost 3 bases at V and 0 bases at J; junction bases unmatched: 0. The CDR3 spells CASSLDRVNTEAFF. The CDR3 region has the DNA TGTGCCAGCAGCTTGGACAGGGTGAACACTGAAGCTTTCTTT.

This clone was recorded only once. V usage is TRBV25-1 and J usage is TRBJ2-7; D gene unclear. The CDR3 runs to 16 residues. Trimming cost V 3 bases and J 0 bases, with 15 bases left between them. Per the germline V gene, CDR1 is MGHDK and CDR2 is SYGVNS. In DNA, the CDR3 is TGTGCCAGCAGTGATCCCGCAGCCGATCTCTCCTACGAGCAGTACTTC. Translation gives CASSDPAADLSYEQYF.

The chain couples TRBV9 to TRBJ2-5; D ambiguous. Trimming removed 4 bases from V and 0 bases from J, with 10 bases in between. CDR1 SGDLS and CDR2 YYNGEE come from the germline V gene. The CDR3 covers 14 residues. For the CDR3, the DNA is TGTGCCAGCAGCTTGAGACTGTACCAAGAGACCCAGTACTTC. Translation: CASSLRLYQETQYF. The variable domain in full, completed from reference TRBV9 and TRBJ2-5, reads DSGVTQTPKHLITATGQRVTLRCSPRSGDLSVYWYQQSLDQGLQFLIQYYNGEERAKGNILERFSAQQFPDLHSELNLSSLELGDSALYFCASSLRLYQETQYFGPGTRLLVL.

V and J are TRBV5-5 and TRBJ1-1, with D possibly TRBD1 on 5 matching bases. Germline V gives CDR1 SGHKS, CDR2 YYEKEE (reference sequence). V was trimmed by 4 bases and J by 7 bases, leaving 8 bases between them. This CDR3 is 11 amino acids long. CDR3 protein: CASSEQDEAFF. CDR3 nucleotide sequence: TGTGCCAGCAGCGAACAGGATGAAGCTTTCTTT. The full variable domain, rest sourced from reference TRBV5-5 and TRBJ1-1, is DAGVTQSPTHLIKTRGQQVTLRCSPISGHKSVSWYQQVLGQGPQFIFQYYEKEERGRGNFPDRFSARQFPNYSSELNVNALLLGDSALYLCASSEQDEAFFGQGTRLTVV.

V usage is TRBV7-3 and J usage is TRBJ1-1; 12 nucleotides align to TRBD1. The CDR3 is 15 amino acids. CDR1 and CDR2 from the germline V gene are SGHTA and FQGTGA. V lost 1 base to trimming and J lost 5 bases; unmatched junction nucleotides: 2. The CDR3 loop is CASSLRDRGHTEAFF. CDR3 DNA: TGTGCCAGCAGCTTAAGGGACAGGGGGCATACTGAAGCTTTCTTT.